This TCR beta chain was identified during a study of CD8 T cells in ankylosing spondylitis. Study-wide results and caveats: Reports say disease-linked clones showed up significantly more in matched ankylosing spondylitis synovial fluid. In ankylosing spondylitis blood, a motif of roughly eight highly homologous TCR beta variants appeared characteristic.

At least ten counts were recorded for this clonotype. Antigen: not known. Per the germline V gene, CDR1 is SGHRS and CDR2 is YFSETQ. CDR3 length equals 14 residues. V lost 5 bases to trimming and J lost 0 bases, with 11 bases between them. By quantitative 5'-RACE with molecular barcodes, the TCR beta libraries were made. TCRdb reprocessed the 5' RACE reads via MiXCR and lists one record per CDR3 protein. Of some 150,000 distinct CDR3 sequences in the sample, roughly an eighth are singletons; the top ten hold about 4%. The chain is built from TRBV5-1 and TRBJ1-1; no clear D gene. Sequenced input: blood, either unsorted or a sorted T cell fraction (not recorded which). This sequence was found in a female donor with ankylosing spondylitis or in good health (not recorded which). DNA for the CDR3: TGCGCCAGCAGACGGGAGAACATGAACACTGAAGCTTTCTTT. This sequence encodes CASRRENMNTEAFF.